A selection of T cell receptor beta chains follows, all from one sample in a study of blood T cell repertoires in COVID-19. Repertoires were generated with immunoSEQ multiplex PCR, while TCRdb's copy carries only in-frame clones and drops some. The repertoire holds around 68,000 clones, with approximately 90% as singletons. Sequences were obtained from peripheral blood. These receptors all stem from a woman in her forties or fifties with acute or convalescent COVID-19. Both conserved end residues are part of each CDR3. A D gene is named only where the DNA matches it firmly. Expanded clones are given a class, and other clones once, few, many or no size at all.

j_call d_call v_call clone_size cdr3_nt cdr3_aa
TRBJ2-4 . TRBV3-1/TRBV3-2 few TGTGCCAGCAGCCTAGGGGTAGCCAAAAACATTCAGTACTTC CASSLGVAKNIQYF
TRBJ2-1 TRBD2 TRBV2 . TGTGCCAGCAGTTCCGGACTAGCGGAAATCAATGAGCAGTTCTTC CASSSGLAEINEQFF
TRBJ2-5 TRBD2 TRBV30 . TGTGCCTGGGATCCCCAGACTAGCGGGAGATGGGAGACCCAGTACTTC CAWDPQTSGRWETQYF
TRBJ1-5 . TRBV27 . TGTGCCAGCGCGGACATTATCGGGCAGCCCCAGCATTTT CASADIIGQPQHF
TRBJ2-1 TRBD2 TRBV9 . TGTGCCAGCAGCGCCCCAAGTAAGGGAGGGCGAGGTGAGCAGTTCTTC CASSAPSKGGRGEQFF
TRBJ1-1 TRBD1 TRBV2 . TGTGCCAGCAGTAACAGGGGGCTCGGGACTGAAGCTTTCTTT CASSNRGLGTEAFF
TRBJ2-2 . TRBV30 . TGTGCCTGGAGAAGAACGACAAGGGGCGGGGAGCTGTTTTTT CAWRRTTRGGELFF
TRBJ2-2 . TRBV12-3/TRBV12-4 . TGTGCCAGCAGTTTAGGGGCCACCGGGGAGCTGTTTTTT CASSLGATGELFF
TRBJ2-7 . TRBV3-1/TRBV3-2 . TGTGCCAGCAGCCACAACAGGGCCAGAAGGAACGAGCAGTACTTC CASSHNRARRNEQYF
TRBJ2-1 TRBD2 TRBV28 . TGTGCCAGCAGTTTCGGGAGGCCCCCCTACAATGAGCAGTTCTTC CASSFGRPPYNEQFF
TRBJ2-2 . TRBV28 . TGTGCCAGCAGCCGGTTGGCCGGGGAGCTGTTTTTT CASSRLAGELFF
TRBJ2-2 . TRBV5-1 once TGCGCCAGCAGCTTGGGCGGAACGAACACCGGGGAGCTGTTTTTT CASSLGGTNTGELFF
TRBJ2-1 TRBD2 TRBV19 few TGTGCCAGTAGTATAGATCTCGTGGGGGGGATCTCCTACAATGAGCAGTTCTTC CASSIDLVGGISYNEQFF
TRBJ1-1 TRBD1 TRBV7-2 . TGTGCCAGCAGCTTAGTCCCCACAGGGGCGACCACTGAAGCTTTCTTT CASSLVPTGATTEAFF
TRBJ2-1 TRBD1 TRBV24-1 . TGTGCCACCAGTAACTCCGGGACAGCGACCTACAATGAGCAGTTCTTC CATSNSGTATYNEQFF
TRBJ1-1 . TRBV6-2/TRBV6-3 . TGTGCCAGCAGCCCCTTGGGGACTAGGGGTTCTGAAGCTTTCTTT CASSPLGTRGSEAFF
TRBJ1-4 . TRBV7-2 . TGTGCCAGCAGCAGACAGTCTAATGAAAAACTGTTTTTT CASSRQSNEKLFF
TRBJ2-7 TRBD2 TRBV28 medium-sized TGTGCCAGCAGTTTGGGAGGGGCAGCCGGGGTCTACGAGCAGTACTTC CASSLGGAAGVYEQYF
TRBJ2-7 TRBD2 TRBV5-1 . TGCGCCAGCAGCGTGGGACTAGCGGGAGACGAGCAGTACTTC CASSVGLAGDEQYF
TRBJ1-4 . TRBV19 . TGTGCCAGTACCTCGCGGTCTTTTGAAAAACTGTTTTTT CASTSRSFEKLFF
TRBJ2-7 . TRBV30 . TGTGCCTGGAGTAACTCGAGGTACGAGCAGTACTTC CAWSNSRYEQYF
TRBJ1-3 . TRBV29-1 . TGCAGCGGGGGAGGAGGGCTTCTCGGAAACACCATATATTTT CSGGGGLLGNTIYF